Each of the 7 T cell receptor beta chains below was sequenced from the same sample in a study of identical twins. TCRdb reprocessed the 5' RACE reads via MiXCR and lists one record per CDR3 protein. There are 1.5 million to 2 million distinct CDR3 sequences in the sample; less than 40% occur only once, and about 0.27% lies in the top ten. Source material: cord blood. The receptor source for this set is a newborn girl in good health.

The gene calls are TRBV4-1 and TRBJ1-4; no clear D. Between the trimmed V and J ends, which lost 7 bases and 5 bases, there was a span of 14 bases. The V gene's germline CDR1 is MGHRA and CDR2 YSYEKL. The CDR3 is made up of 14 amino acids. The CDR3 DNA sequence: TGCGCCAGCAAAAAATCCGGGGTCAATGAAAAACTGTTTTTT. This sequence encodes CASKKSGVNEKLFF.

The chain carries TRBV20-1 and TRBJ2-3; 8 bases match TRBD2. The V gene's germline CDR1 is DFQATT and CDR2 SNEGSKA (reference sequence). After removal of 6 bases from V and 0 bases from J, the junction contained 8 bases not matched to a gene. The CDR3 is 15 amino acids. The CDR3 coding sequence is TGCAGTGCCCGGGGGGGAAGCGGAAGCACAGATACGCAGTATTTT. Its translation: CSARGGSGSTDTQYF.

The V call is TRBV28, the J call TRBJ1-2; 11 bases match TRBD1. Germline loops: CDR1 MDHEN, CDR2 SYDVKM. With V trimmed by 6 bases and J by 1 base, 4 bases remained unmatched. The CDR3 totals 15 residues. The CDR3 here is CASRRGQGVNYGYTF. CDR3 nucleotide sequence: TGTGCCAGCAGGCGGGGACAGGGGGTTAACTATGGCTACACCTTC.

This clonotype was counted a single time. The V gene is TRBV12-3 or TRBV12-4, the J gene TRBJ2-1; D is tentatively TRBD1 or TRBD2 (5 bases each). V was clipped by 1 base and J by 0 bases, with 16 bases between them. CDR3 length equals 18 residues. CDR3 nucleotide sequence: TGTGCCAGCAGTTTAGAGCGGACTCGACAGTCCTCCTACAATGAGCAGTTCTTC. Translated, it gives CASSLERTRQSSYNEQFF.

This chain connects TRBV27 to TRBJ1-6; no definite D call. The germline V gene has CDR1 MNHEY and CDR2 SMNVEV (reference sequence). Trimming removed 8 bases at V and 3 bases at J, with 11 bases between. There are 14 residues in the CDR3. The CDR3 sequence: CASRGGFYNSPLHF. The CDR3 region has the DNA TGTGCCAGCCGTGGAGGTTTCTATAATTCACCCCTCCACTTT.

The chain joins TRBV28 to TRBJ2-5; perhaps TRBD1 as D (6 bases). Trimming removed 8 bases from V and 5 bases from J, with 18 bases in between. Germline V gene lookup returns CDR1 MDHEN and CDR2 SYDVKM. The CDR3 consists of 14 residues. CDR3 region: CASREGHRRETQYF. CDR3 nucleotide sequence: TGTGCCAGCCGAGAGGGACATCGAAGGGAGACCCAGTACTTC.

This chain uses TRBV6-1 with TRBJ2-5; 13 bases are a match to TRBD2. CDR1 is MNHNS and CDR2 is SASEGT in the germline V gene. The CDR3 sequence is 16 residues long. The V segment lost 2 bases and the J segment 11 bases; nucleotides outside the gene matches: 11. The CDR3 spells CASSETSGRAGNEQYF. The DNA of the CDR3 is TGTGCCAGCAGTGAAACTAGCGGGAGGGCCGGGAATGAGCAGTACTTC.